The source of this T cell receptor beta chain is a study of post-analysis software for immune sequencing data. For the study at large: Patients had relapsing-remitting, secondary progressive or progressive-relapsing multiple sclerosis; some lacked subtype. Study results and limitations: Diversity measured as normalized Chao1 was significantly lower in multiple sclerosis patients than in controls. Strong co-clustering by F measure was seen for same-batch samples. About five TRBV segments were more frequent in patients than controls; TRBV5-6, TRBV5-1 and TRBV20-1 belonged to this group.

The library was made from cDNA and included unique molecular identifiers. T cells, about 0.85 to 11 million of them, yielded around 460,000 cDNA molecules. One entry per CDR3 protein results from TCRdb running MiXCR on the PCR reads. The profile shows 700,000 to 800,000 distinct CDR3 sequences, around 27% of them singletons. The V and J ends lost 8 bases and 2 bases respectively, with 15 bases between them. The CDR3 runs 14 residues. Germline lookup yields CDR1 SQVTM and CDR2 ANQGSEA. Comment on this clonotype: Its specificity is unknown.

The TCR was taken from a girl between 5 and 17 years old with multiple sclerosis. The genes are TRBV29-1 and TRBJ1-4; D not certain. Sequenced sample: blood. The CDR3 loop is CSPDRFLTNEKLFF. DNA of the CDR3: TGCAGCCCGGACCGTTTCCTCACTAATGAAAAACTGTTTTTT.